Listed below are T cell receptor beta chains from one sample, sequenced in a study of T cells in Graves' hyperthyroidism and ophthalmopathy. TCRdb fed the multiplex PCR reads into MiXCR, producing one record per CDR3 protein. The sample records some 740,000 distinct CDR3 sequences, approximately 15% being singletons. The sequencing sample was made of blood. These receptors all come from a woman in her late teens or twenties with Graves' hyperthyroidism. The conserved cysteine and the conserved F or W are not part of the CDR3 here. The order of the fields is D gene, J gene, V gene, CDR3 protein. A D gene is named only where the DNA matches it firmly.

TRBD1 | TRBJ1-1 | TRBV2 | ASRGQGANTEAF
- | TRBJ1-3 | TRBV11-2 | ASSPAIGPSSGNTIY
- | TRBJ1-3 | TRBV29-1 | SVEEGKASLGNTIY
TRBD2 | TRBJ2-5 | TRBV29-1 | SVDGLAGTAWETQY
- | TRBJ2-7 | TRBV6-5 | ASSYRREINEQY
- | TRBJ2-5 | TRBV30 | AWSVREIQETQY
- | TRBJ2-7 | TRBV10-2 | ASSESRTYEQY
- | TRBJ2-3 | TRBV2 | ASSEGTGTDTQY
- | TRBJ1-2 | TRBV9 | ASGQGTIYGYT
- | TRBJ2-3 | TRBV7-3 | ASSLKLGDTQY
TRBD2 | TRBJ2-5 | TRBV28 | ASRETSRETQY
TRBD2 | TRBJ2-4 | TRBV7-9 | ASSLGLAGSREDIQY
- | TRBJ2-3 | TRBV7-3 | ASSLGGGRDRTDTQY
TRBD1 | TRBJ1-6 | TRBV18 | ASSADRGPNSPLH
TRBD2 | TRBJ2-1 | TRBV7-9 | ASSLFAGRDEQF
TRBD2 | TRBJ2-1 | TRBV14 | ASSQNPGLAGTHNEQF
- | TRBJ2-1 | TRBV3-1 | ASSRRDEQF
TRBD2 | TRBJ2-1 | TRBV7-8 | ASSLGGTSGSYNEQF
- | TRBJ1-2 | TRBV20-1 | SARDLGERGETYGYT
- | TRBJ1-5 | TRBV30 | AWGSYSNQPQH
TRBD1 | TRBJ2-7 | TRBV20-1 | SARQGADEQY
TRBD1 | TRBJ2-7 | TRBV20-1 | SARVTGGLSYEQY
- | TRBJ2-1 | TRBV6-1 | ASSDEIRAYNEQF
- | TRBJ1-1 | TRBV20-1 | SARDPRVPNTEAF
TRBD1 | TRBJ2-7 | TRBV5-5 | ASSLEGQREQY
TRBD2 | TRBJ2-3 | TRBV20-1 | SAREILGLAVTDTQY
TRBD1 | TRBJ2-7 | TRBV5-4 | ASSLIDRAGYEQY
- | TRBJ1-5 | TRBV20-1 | SATSGPPQSQPQH
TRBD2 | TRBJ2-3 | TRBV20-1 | SAVPNREGPDTQY
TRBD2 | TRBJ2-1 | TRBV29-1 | SATPSGSHNEQF
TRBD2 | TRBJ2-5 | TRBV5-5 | ASSSGLAGGPGRETQY
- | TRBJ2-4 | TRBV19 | ASRSPGKAKNIQY
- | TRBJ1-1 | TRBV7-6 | ASSPRTMNTEAF
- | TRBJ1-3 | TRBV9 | ASSTTETGNTIY
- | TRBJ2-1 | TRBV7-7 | ASSLSGRFNEQF
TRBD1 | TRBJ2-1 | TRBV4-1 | ASSQVPTGPGAVRRYEQF
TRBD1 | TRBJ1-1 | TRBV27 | ASSLSGGGLTEAF
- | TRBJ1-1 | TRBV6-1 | ASSTAMNTEAF
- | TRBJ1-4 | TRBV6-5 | ASSYSIWQGTEKLF
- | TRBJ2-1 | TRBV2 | ASGRLNEQF
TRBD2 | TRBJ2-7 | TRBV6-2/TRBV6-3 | ASRDPSSGYEQY
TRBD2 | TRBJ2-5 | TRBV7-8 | ASSPWSGRAVETQY
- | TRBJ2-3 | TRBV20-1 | SAIGDTGTDTQY
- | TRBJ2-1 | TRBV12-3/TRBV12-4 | ASSGTTLAYNEQF
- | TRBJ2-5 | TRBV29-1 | SVDGVRAETQY
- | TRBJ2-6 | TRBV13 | ASLKRGAHSGANVLT
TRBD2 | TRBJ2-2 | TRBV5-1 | ASKDPIAGATGELF
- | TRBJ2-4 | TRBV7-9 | ASSLAGPGQMVKNIQY
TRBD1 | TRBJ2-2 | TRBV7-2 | ASSLRGQDTGELF
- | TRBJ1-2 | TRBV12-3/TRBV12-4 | ASSFRISRGHT
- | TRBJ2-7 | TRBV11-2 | ASSLGFGRGQY
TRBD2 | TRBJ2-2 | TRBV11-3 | ASSFQAGLAVPGELF
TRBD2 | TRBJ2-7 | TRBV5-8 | ASSLTSGSSVYEQY
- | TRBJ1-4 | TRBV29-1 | SVVDEKLF
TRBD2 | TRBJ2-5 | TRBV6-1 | ASHGRTGGTQY
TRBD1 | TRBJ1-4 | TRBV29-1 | SVEDSGRGNRKLF
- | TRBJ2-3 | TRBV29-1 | SVYPEGHSTDTQY
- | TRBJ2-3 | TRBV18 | ASSPQAPTHTDTQY
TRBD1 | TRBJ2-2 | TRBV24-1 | VARTGGTGELF
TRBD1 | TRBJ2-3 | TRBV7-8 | ASSLDRGTGDTDTQY